What follows describes a single T cell receptor (beta chain). The antigen it recognizes is unknown. The input lacks base qualities; no much larger clone sits a single base away. This entry belongs to a study of T cells in Graves' hyperthyroidism and ophthalmopathy (dated by TCRdb to about 2019). At the level of the whole study: Peripheral blood was sampled at the time of initial diagnosis, prior to any treatment. TCR V-J signatures able to tell the groups apart were searched for in a discovery cohort of 95 or so patients, of whom 40 to 45 had Graves' ophthalmopathy and under 65 had stable Graves' hyperthyroidism. An independent validation cohort of about 19 hyperthyroidism patients and some 15 patients who later progressed to ophthalmopathy tested prospective prediction of ophthalmopathy. The approximately 98 discovery patients were randomly divided into training and test sets at a 7:3 ratio. In roughly six Graves' hyperthyroidism patients, the study also compared T-cell repertoires from thyroid tissue with T-cell repertoires from blood. Following sampling, methimazole starting at 30 mg daily was given to hyperthyroidism patients, and high-dose intravenous methylprednisolone was given to ophthalmopathy patients. According to the paper, TCR Vbeta CDR3 sequencing was carried out on 135 peripheral blood samples, which came from about 45 ophthalmopathy, fewer than 80 hyperthyroidism and around 17 progressor patients. Points the paper makes about the study in general: A 13 V-J signature model separated ophthalmopathy from stable hyperthyroidism, with around 91% sensitivity and roughly 84% specificity in cross-validation and 80%/75% in testing. During validation, the model predicted progression to ophthalmopathy a median of around 6 months ahead of onset, with almost 71% sensitivity and 72% to 80% specificity. Most expanded thyroid clonotypes (frequency above 0.001) were also found in blood, which suggests that blood repertoires may mirror thyroid immune responses. No statistical method was used to set the sample size in advance, and investigators knew the group allocation.

A patient counted as having stable Graves' hyperthyroidism if no progression to ophthalmopathy occurred over 18 months of follow-up. The hyperthyroidism patients were between 18 and 65 years old and newly diagnosed, with a disease duration of less than 2 months. Any patient with an uncontrolled infection, another autoimmune disease, pregnancy or lactation was excluded. Clinical symptoms, serum thyroxine and TRAb, thyroid ultrasound, and orbital computed tomography formed the basis for the diagnoses. Ficoll-Paque density gradient centrifugation was used to isolate PBMCs from 8.5 to 10 ml of fresh peripheral blood. Trizol reagent was used to extract total RNA, and RNA quality was then checked on an Agilent 2100 Bioanalyzer. The TCR beta CDR3 regions were amplified from RNA transcripts. The TCR CDR3 was subjected to a first round of RT-PCR using the HTBI primer set and the Qiagen OneStep RT-PCR kit. Libraries were constructed in a second round of multiplex PCR, after which size selection and purification were performed. The libraries were sequenced on an Illumina HiSeq2000 using paired-end 100 bp reads. The authors processed their data as follows. SOAPnuke was used to process the raw data, with reads discarded if the reads contained adapters or uncalled bases, had a mean Phred below 15, or lacked an exact constant-primer or identifier match. High-quality paired reads were merged with COPE v1.2.5, and unique nucleotide sequences were defined as clonotypes. MiTCR v1.1 was used to align clonotypes to the IMGT TRBV, TRBD and TRBJ reference segments. Analysis was restricted to V-J combinations with a frequency above 0.0001, which covered 99.2% of repertoires. The TCS score was defined as the ratio of F50 (clonal expansion) to E x V (chaos), calculated using BLOSUM62-based TCRdist between CDR3 peptides within each V-J. Welch's t-statistics and random forest reduced 500 to 550 V-J features to 10 to 15, which were used in a naive Bayes classifier (R e1071). The public sequencing data were trimmed at Q25 with fastp and processed into clonotypes with MiXCR by TCRdb, which kept only in-frame beta chains. Records with the same CDR3 protein are collapsed into one entry carrying the most frequent genes and DNA. TCRdb's processing, not the authors' own work, is the source of the V and J calls. The sample has fewer than 850,000 distinct CDR3 sequences on record, around 15% of them singletons. The top ten constitute 15% to 18% of the sample.

The CDR3 contains 15 residues, cysteine and phenylalanine counted. CDR3 DNA only is kept here, 45 bases in frame from base 1. Trimming costs V 5 bases and J 3 bases, and their ends lie 15 bases apart. For CDR1 and CDR2, the germline V gene lists MNHNS and SASEGT. The sequenced sample was blood. This sequence was found in a man aged 50-60 years with Graves' hyperthyroidism. The rearranged chain carries TRBV6-1 and TRBJ2-3; the D gene may be TRBD1 or TRBD2, since each aligns over 7 bases. The CDR3: CASSSGGARTDTQYF. The DNA is TGTGCCAGCAGTTCAGGGGGGGCGAGGACAGATACGCAGTATTTT.